This T cell receptor (beta chain) was sequenced during a study of cytomegalovirus exposure and HLA in healthy donors. The study's findings and limits: In a later analysis, first-cohort TCR clusters were found to tend to co-occur in the 100 to 150 validation repertoires. The study labeled 150 to 200 TCR beta chains cytomegalovirus-associated.

The V end was cut by 3 bases, the J end by 4 bases, with 18 bases between. The CDR3 sequence is 17 residues long. Germline assignment: CDR1 MGHRA and CDR2 YSYEKL. On this clone: The antigen is undetermined.

The method was immunoSEQ multiplex PCR; TCRdb's version includes in-frame clones alone and lacks a portion of them. The table lists around 63,000 clones, more than 70% of them singletons. Sequenced: PBMCs. The V call is TRBV4-1, the J call TRBJ2-2; tentatively, D is TRBD2 (6 bases). This TCR derives from a woman under 30 in good health and CMV-seronegative. The CDR3 region is CASSQGGSLGFTGELFF. CDR3 nucleotides: TGCGCCAGCAGCCAGGGGGGTTCCCTGGGATTCACCGGGGAGCTGTTTTTT.